These 23 T cell receptor beta chains were all obtained from the same sample, sequenced in a study of cytomegalovirus exposure and HLA in healthy donors. PCR involved 60 Vbeta and 13 Jbeta primers. Some clones are missing from TCRdb's copy, which holds only in-frame ones; the method was immunoSEQ multiplex PCR. The sample yields around 40,000 clones, roughly three quarters seen once. Sequencing input: PBMCs. These receptors originate from a man aged 30-40 years in good health and CMV-seronegative.

The chain couples TRBV7-2 to TRBJ1-5; 7 positions agree with TRBD1. Germline V gene data show CDR1 as SGHTA and CDR2 as FQGNSA. The CDR3 covers 16 residues. Trimming removed 5 bases from V and 2 bases from J; junction bases left unmatched: 9. As DNA, the CDR3 is TGTGCCAGCAGCCCACGGACAGGTCTTGGCAATCAGCCCCAGCATTTT. This codes for CASSPRTGLGNQPQHF.

The V call is TRBV2, the J call TRBJ2-7; possibly TRBD1 for D (6 bases). The germline V gene has CDR1 SNHLY and CDR2 FYNNEI. V was shortened by 5 bases and J by 1 base, with 9 bases between the two germline ends. There are 13 residues in the CDR3. The CDR3 region is CASSMGHSYEQYF. The DNA for the CDR3 is TGTGCCAGCAGTATGGGACATTCCTACGAGCAGTACTTC.

DNA for the CDR3: TGTGCCAGCAGTTGGGGACAGGGGGGTCAGCCCCAGCATTTT. Amino acid sequence: CASSWGQGGQPQHF. The chain combines TRBV6-5 with TRBJ1-5; 11 positions agree with TRBD1. Trimming removed 4 bases from V and 6 bases from J; junction bases left unmatched: 2. CDR3 length: 14 residues. Germline V lookup: CDR1 MNHEY, CDR2 SVGAGI.

The rearrangement uses TRBV10-2 and TRBJ2-3; 10 bases align to TRBD2. The CDR3 consists of 14 residues. J lost 7 bases, V lost 7 bases, and 8 bases had no gene match. Germline V gene lookup returns CDR1 WSHSY and CDR2 SAAADI. The CDR3 nucleotides read TGCGCCAGCACAGGGACTAGCGAGACAAATACGCAGTATTTT. It yields the protein CASTGTSETNTQYF.

The V call is TRBV4-2, the J call TRBJ1-1; D perhaps matches TRBD1 (5 bases). Trimming removed 0 bases from V and 8 bases from J, with 13 bases in between. The CDR3 extends over 14 amino acids. CDR1 is LGHNA, CDR2 YNFKEQ, per germline. CDR3 nucleotide sequence: TGTGCCAGCAGCCAAGACCCCCAGGGCAGAGAAGCTTTCTTT. This translates into CASSQDPQGREAFF.

This clone was observed a handful of times. The genes are TRBV7-2 and TRBJ1-1; maybe TRBD1 (5 bases). Germline V gene lookup returns CDR1 SGHTA and CDR2 FQGNSA. The CDR3 loop spans 13 amino acids. With 7 bases removed from V and 5 bases from J, the gap between germline ends came to 14 bases. CDR3 DNA: TGTGCCAGCAAAGAAGGGGTAGAAACTGAAGCTTTCTTT. Translation gives CASKEGVETEAFF.

The sample holds one count of this clone. The gene calls are TRBV7-2 and TRBJ1-1; D is unclear. V shed 5 bases and J shed 1 base, with 8 bases lying between them. Per germline, CDR1 SGHTA and CDR2 FQGNSA. The CDR3 length is 13 residues. The CDR3 nucleotides read TGTGCCAGCAGCCCACACCAGAACACTGAAGCTTTCTTT. As protein: CASSPHQNTEAFF.

The gene calls are TRBV5-1 and TRBJ2-7, with D possibly TRBD1 on 5 matching bases. This CDR3 comprises 11 residues. CDR1 and CDR2 (germline): SGHRS, YFSETQ. The V and J ends lost 4 bases and 11 bases respectively, with 13 bases between them. This chain's CDR3 is CASSDTTQEYF. CDR3 DNA: TGCGCCAGCAGCGATACGACACAGGAGTACTTC.

With regard to this clone: The CDR3 does not close with the conserved phenylalanine or tryptophan, likely indicating a read error. The rearrangement links TRBV11-2 to TRBJ1-4, with 12 bases that match TRBD1. Germline-derived CDR1 and CDR2 are SGHAT and FQNNGV. Unmatched junction bases numbered 6, after V lost 5 bases and J lost 11 bases. The CDR3 is made up of 14 amino acids. The CDR3 sequence: CASSQGQGAEKLFV. CDR3 DNA sequence: TGTGCCAGCAGCCAGGGACAGGGGGCTGAGAAACTGTTTGTT.

The chain recombines TRBV7-2 with TRBJ1-2; 8 bases match TRBD1. The CDR3 spans 14 residues. CDR1 SGHTA and CDR2 FQGNSA come from the germline V gene. Unmatched junction bases numbered 11, after V lost 5 bases and J lost 9 bases. The DNA of the CDR3 is TGTGCCAGCAGCGCCTCCAGGGGGCAGGGAAGCTACACCTTC. Residues: CASSASRGQGSYTF.

V and J are TRBV25-1 and TRBJ2-2; possibly TRBD2 for D (6 bases). The CDR3 sequence is 15 residues long. Trimming removed 5 bases from V and 6 bases from J, with 16 bases in between. Germline assignment: CDR1 MGHDK and CDR2 SYGVNS. CDR3 nucleotide sequence: TGTGCCAGCAGTCGACTGGGGGGAGGAGCCGGGGAGCTGTTTTTT. Protein product: CASSRLGGGAGELFF.

J is TRBJ1-2 and V is TRBV7-9; possible D gene TRBD1, 5 bases. Trimming shortened V by 1 base and J by 1 base, and 7 bases separated the two germline ends. Germline CDR1 and CDR2: SEHNR and FQNEAQ (reference sequence). This CDR3 spans 14 amino acids. The CDR3 DNA follows: TGTGCCAGCAGCTTAGGAGACAGTAACTATGGCTACACCTTC. This codes for CASSLGDSNYGYTF.

The genes are TRBV7-2 and TRBJ2-1, with 12 bases matching TRBD2. The CDR3 loop spans 14 amino acids. From germline, CDR1 is SGHTA and CDR2 FQGNSA. After removal of 6 bases from V and 6 bases from J, the junction contained 3 bases not matched to a gene. The CDR3 loop is CASRTSGGSNEQFF. The CDR3 DNA reads as TGTGCCAGCAGAACTAGCGGGGGGTCCAATGAGCAGTTCTTC.

This clone was seen only a few times. The chain couples TRBV6-5 to TRBJ2-1; TRBD2 matches 9 bases. The CDR3 consists of 16 residues. Trimming at V came to 0 bases and at J to 6 bases, leaving 6 bases not matched to a gene. Looked up from germline, CDR1 is MNHEY and CDR2 is SVGAGI. The CDR3 loop reads CASSYSVAGEGNEQFF. CDR3 coding DNA: TGTGCCAGCAGTTACTCGGTAGCGGGGGAGGGCAATGAGCAGTTCTTC.

This clone was seen only a few times. The chain combines TRBV28 with TRBJ1-5; 9 positions match TRBD1. Germline lookup yields CDR1 MDHEN and CDR2 SYDVKM. This CDR3 is 15 amino acids long. V gave up 2 bases and J gave up 2 bases; unmatched junction bases: 1. CDR3 sequence (DNA): TGTGCCAGCAGTTTAAGGACAGGGGGCAATCAGCCCCAGCATTTT. Translated, it gives CASSLRTGGNQPQHF.

V is TRBV7-2 and J is TRBJ1-2; 8 nucleotides match TRBD1. CDR3 length: 16 amino acids. The junction had 15 bases not matched to a gene; V was cut back by 5 bases and J by 7 bases. Per the germline V gene, CDR1 is SGHTA and CDR2 is FQGNSA. CDR3 nucleotide sequence: TGTGCCAGCAGCCCGAACCGGCAGGGGGCGGGGAGTGGCTACACCTTC. Translated: CASSPNRQGAGSGYTF.

The V gene is TRBV4-1, the J gene TRBJ2-5, with TRBD2 identical over 13 bases. Trimming took 4 bases from V and 5 from J; bases not matched to a gene: 7. Germline CDR1 reads MGHRA; CDR2 reads YSYEKL. CDR3 length: 16 amino acids. The CDR3 DNA follows: TGCGCCAGCAGCCCGGGACTAGCGGGACGGCGGGAGACCCAGTACTTC. This sequence encodes CASSPGLAGRRETQYF.

The chain joins TRBV29-1 to TRBJ1-1; D gene uncertain. Germline V gene lookup returns CDR1 SQVTM and CDR2 ANQGSEA. V lost 3 bases and J 0 bases, leaving 8 bases between the germline ends. This CDR3 is built from 13 residues. CDR3 in amino acids: CSVDVLLNTEAFF. In nucleotides, the CDR3 is TGCAGCGTTGATGTCCTATTGAACACTGAAGCTTTCTTT.

A few counts support this clone. The chain has TRBV6-1 and TRBJ2-1; D remains ambiguous. CDR3 length: 12 amino acids. Germline loops: CDR1 MNHNS, CDR2 SASEGT. Trimming took off 2 bases at V and 14 bases at J, with 13 bases between the two ends. The CDR3 DNA is TGTGCCAGCAGTGAACTCACAACCGAAAAGTTCTTC. Its protein is CASSELTTEKFF.

The V call is TRBV28, the J call TRBJ2-7; 8 nucleotides match TRBD1. CDR3 length: 13 amino acids. Germline CDR1 and CDR2: MDHEN and SYDVKM. J gave up 9 bases and V 6 bases, and 10 bases lay outside the gene matches. This CDR3 is CASSPGQGRRQYF. For the CDR3, the DNA is TGTGCCAGCAGCCCTGGACAGGGTCGTCGGCAGTACTTC.

The chain uses TRBV5-1 and TRBJ2-3; perhaps TRBD1 as D (6 bases). CDR1 is SGHRS and CDR2 is YFSETQ in the germline V gene. This CDR3 has 14 amino acids. The ends were cut back, 0 bases at V and 4 bases at J, with 9 bases in the middle. CDR3 bases: TGCGCCAGCAGCTTGGAGGGGGATGCAGATACGCAGTATTTT. Protein sequence: CASSLEGDADTQYF.

J is TRBJ2-7 and V is TRBV5-6; 11 bases are a match to TRBD1. The CDR3 is made up of 16 amino acids. Germline CDR1 SGHDT, CDR2 YYEEEE. J lost 3 bases, V lost 4 bases, and 9 bases had no gene match. The CDR3 region has the DNA TGTGCCAGCAGCATACTCCCGGGACAGGGGGTCTACGAGCAGTACTTC. Translating gives CASSILPGQGVYEQYF.

The rearrangement links TRBV11-2 to TRBJ1-1, with D hard to call. Germline lookup yields CDR1 SGHAT and CDR2 FQNNGV. This CDR3 has 17 residues. Trimming took 2 bases from V and 6 from J, leaving 22 bases between them. CDR3 in DNA: TGTGCCAGCAGCTTAAACATAAGGGAGGGAGGTCCCGCTGAAGCTTTCTTT. Protein product: CASSLNIREGGPAEAFF.